The clone carrying this TCR beta chain has a single count. These data come from a study of blood T cell repertoires in COVID-19. Study at large: Sample material is recorded as cDNA or gDNA derived from T cells, B-cell-depleted T cells, or PBMCs.

Per the original data handling: Cell counts per sample came from amplifying reference gene primers. The assay was immunoSEQ multiplex PCR, and TCRdb's table has in-frame clones only and misses some. From that table come the V and J calls and clone size; the DNA was used to work out D and trimming. This table has a few hundred thousand clones, over 75% appearing once. Trimming removed 9 bases from V and 0 bases from J; junction bases left unmatched: 7. The CDR3 runs to 15 residues. CDR1 and CDR2 from the germline V gene are MDHEN and SYDVKM. Participants were placed into cohorts based on the clinical history they reported.

Material: PBMCs or T cells enriched from blood (not recorded which). V and J are TRBV28 and TRBJ2-2; 7 bases map to TRBD1. The receptor's source is a woman in her 40s with acute COVID-19. CDR3 in amino acids: CASTGTATNTGELFF. The CDR3 DNA follows: TGTGCCAGTACCGGGACAGCTACGAACACCGGGGAGCTGTTTTTT.